The clone carrying this TCR beta chain has just a few counts. The V end was cut by 1 base, the J end by 0 bases, with 10 bases between. This CDR3 is built from 16 residues. Germline V gene sequence: CDR1 SGHTA, CDR2 FQGNSA. Through Arm-PCR of CDR3 regions and iRepertoire HTBI primers, TCR beta libraries were built. TCRdb re-analysed the multiplex PCR reads in MiXCR, keeping a single row per CDR3 protein. Among about 470,000 distinct CDR3 sequences, around 21% were seen once, and the ten largest hold approximately 7.8%. This specimen comes from a study of regulatory T cells in long-lasting Graves disease. The time point is: persistent/refractory GD, antithyroid drugs over 5 years with positive TRAb. RNA isolated from PBMCs was used to make the TCR library. Tubes containing EDTA received 8 to 9.5 milliliters of drawn peripheral blood.

The receptor's source is a female donor with Graves disease. This chain links TRBV7-2 with TRBJ1-5; D is unresolved. The sample was peripheral blood mononuclear cells (PBMCs), taken when the disease was refractory, from a patient treated with antithyroid drugs. CDR3 loop: CASSLVPGYSNQPQHF. The DNA of the CDR3 is TGTGCCAGCAGCTTAGTGCCGGGCTATAGCAATCAGCCCCAGCATTTT.